Listed here are 6 T cell receptor beta chains from one sample, sequenced in a study of shared clonotypes between healthy human individuals. Generated by immunoSEQ multiplex PCR, the TCRdb table keeps only in-frame clones and is missing some. This sample has approximately 95,000 clones, with about 68% found just once. Sequencing input: memory CD8+ T cells sorted from blood. Subset given: CD45RO+ cells pooled with CCR7-negative TemRA cells. The receptors derive from a man aged 25-45 years in good health.

This clone was seen at least ten times. Other DNA sequences in the sample encode the same CDR3. The gene calls are TRBV6-1 and TRBJ2-7; D ambiguous. The length of the CDR3 is 14 residues. V dropped 4 bases and J dropped 3 bases, with 13 bases sitting between them. CDR1 and CDR2 (germline): MNHNS, SASEGT. The CDR3 nucleotides read TGTGCCAGCAGTGCCCTAACAGAAAGCTACGAGCAGTACTTC. This gives the protein CASSALTESYEQYF.

This clone was detected many times. The chain couples TRBV4-3 to TRBJ2-1; tentative D call: TRBD2 (7 bases). CDR1 and CDR2 from the germline V gene are LGHNA and YSLEER. The CDR3 sequence is 18 residues long. Trimming took 0 bases from V and 0 from J, leaving 15 bases between them. The CDR3 sequence is CASSQEGGDRLSYNEQFF. CDR3 sequence (DNA): TGCGCCAGCAGCCAAGAAGGGGGGGATCGCCTCTCCTACAATGAGCAGTTCTTC.

The CDR3, as DNA: TGTGCCAGCAGCGCCCTATCCATCAATGAGCAGTTCTTC. Protein product: CASSALSINEQFF. The chain links TRBV28 to TRBJ2-1; D is unresolved. CDR1 and CDR2 from the germline V gene are MDHEN and SYDVKM. V lost 6 bases and J 6 bases, leaving 12 bases between the germline ends. The CDR3 length is 13 residues.

J is TRBJ2-7 and V is TRBV4-3; no firm D call. This CDR3 region has 15 residues. V dropped 0 bases and J dropped 2 bases, with 11 bases sitting between them. Germline CDR1 reads LGHNA; CDR2 reads YSLEER. CDR3 sequence reads: CASSQDPGGPYEQYF. DNA of the CDR3: TGCGCCAGCAGCCAAGATCCAGGTGGGCCCTACGAGCAGTACTTC.

The chain recombines TRBV2 with TRBJ1-3; D might be TRBD1 (6 bases). The CDR3 is 14 amino acids. V shed 5 bases and J shed 0 bases, with 8 bases lying between them. The germline CDR1 and CDR2 sequences are SNHLY and FYNNEI. CDR3: CASSQDSSGNTIYF. CDR3 DNA: TGTGCCAGCAGTCAGGACAGCTCTGGAAACACCATATATTTT.

The chain combines TRBV28 with TRBJ1-2, with D maybe TRBD1 (6 bases). The V gene lost 5 bases and the J gene lost 7 bases, with 20 bases spanning the gap. Per germline, CDR1 MDHEN and CDR2 SYDVKM. This CDR3 region has 15 residues. The CDR3 DNA reads TGTGCCAGCAGTCCTCCCCGGGGGCGCCGGAGTGGCTACACCTTC. Translated: CASSPPRGRRSGYTF.